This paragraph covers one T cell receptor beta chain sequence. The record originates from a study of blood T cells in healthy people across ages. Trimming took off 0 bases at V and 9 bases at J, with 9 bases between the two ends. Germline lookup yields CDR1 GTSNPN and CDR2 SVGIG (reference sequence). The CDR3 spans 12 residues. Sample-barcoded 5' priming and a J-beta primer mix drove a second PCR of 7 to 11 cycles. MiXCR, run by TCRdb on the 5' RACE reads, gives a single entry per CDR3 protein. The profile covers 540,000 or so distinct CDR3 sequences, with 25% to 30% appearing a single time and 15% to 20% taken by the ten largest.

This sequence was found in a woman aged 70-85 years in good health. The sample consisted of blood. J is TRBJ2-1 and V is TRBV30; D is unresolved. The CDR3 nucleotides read TGTGCCTGGAGTGTACGTTTCGGTGAGCAGTTCTTC. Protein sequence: CAWSVRFGEQFF.